This TCR beta chain comes out of a study of T-cell reconstitution after alpha-beta-depleted transplantation in children. Between the trimmed V and J ends, which lost 1 base and 5 bases, there was a span of 17 bases. The germline gives CDR1 SGHRS, CDR2 YFSETQ. This CDR3 has 16 residues. The TCRbeta library incorporated unique molecular identifiers. TCRdb reanalysed the PCR reads using MiXCR and keeps one entry per CDR3 protein. The sample contains about 400,000 distinct CDR3 sequences, around 20% of which appear only once. Sequencing used PBMCs from the stem cell graft donor, obtained from the stem cell graft. The chain is built from TRBV5-1 and TRBJ2-3, with D possibly TRBD2 on 6 matching bases. The receptor was isolated from a human donor who donated a stem cell graft to a child with acute myeloid leukemia. The CDR3 DNA reads TGCGCCAGCAGCTTGCCAACGGGGGTCGTCGTAGATACGCAGTATTTT. Amino acid sequence: CASSLPTGVVVDTQYF.